One sample yielded the 18 T cell receptor beta chains listed below, sequenced in a study of cytomegalovirus exposure and HLA in healthy donors. PCR primers comprised 60 Vbeta and 13 Jbeta primers. Sequencing used immunoSEQ multiplex PCR; TCRdb keeps in-frame clones, though not all of them. This sample has more than 95,000 clones, with around 84% found just once. Sequencing was carried out using PBMCs. These receptors were taken from a woman aged 40 to 55 in good health and CMV-seronegative.

The genes are TRBV19 and TRBJ1-5, with 7 bases aligning to TRBD1. The germline CDR1 and CDR2 sequences are LNHDA and SQIVND (reference sequence). The CDR3 sequence is 13 residues long. J gave up 6 bases and V 5 bases, and 4 bases lay outside the gene matches. The DNA for the CDR3 is TGTGCCAGTAGTGAGACAGGGCCTCAGCCCCAGCATTTT. It yields the protein CASSETGPQPQHF.

This clone was seen a handful of times. This rearrangement joins TRBV28 to TRBJ2-2; possibly TRBD1 for D (6 bases). The CDR3 sequence is 15 residues long. CDR1 MDHEN and CDR2 SYDVKM come from the germline V gene. With 1 base removed from V and 6 bases from J, the gap between germline ends came to 12 bases. Here the CDR3 reads CASSLSGGASGELFF. The CDR3 nucleotides read TGTGCCAGCAGTTTATCTGGGGGCGCCTCCGGGGAGCTGTTTTTT.

As regards this clone: The junction departs from the called germline gene at one end, perhaps through a read error. In nucleotides, the CDR3 is TGTGCCAGCAGTTCACGTTCTGGGGCCAACGGCCTGACTTTC. Translated: CASSSRSGANGLTF. V and J are TRBV28 and TRBJ2-6; D perhaps matches TRBD1 (5 bases). The CDR3 totals 14 residues. Germline CDR1 and CDR2: MDHEN and SYDVKM.

This clone appeared a single time. The V call is TRBV28, the J call TRBJ2-7, with D possibly being TRBD2 (6 bases). This CDR3 region has 15 residues. Germline V gene sequence: CDR1 MDHEN, CDR2 SYDVKM. V was shortened by 5 bases and J by 6 bases, with 20 bases between the two germline ends. The CDR3 spells CASSLQGGGVSEQYF. In DNA form, the CDR3 reads TGTGCCAGCAGTCTCCAGGGAGGAGGAGTTAGCGAGCAGTACTTC.

The V and J genes are TRBV11-2 and TRBJ2-5, with TRBD2 identical over 9 bases. This CDR3 is built from 16 residues. Per germline, CDR1 SGHAT and CDR2 FQNNGV. J lost 1 base, V lost 1 base, and 4 bases had no gene match. Here the CDR3 reads CASSLGASGIQETQYF. DNA for the CDR3: TGTGCCAGCAGCTTAGGGGCTAGCGGGATCCAAGAGACCCAGTACTTC.

In this sample, this clone turned up once. The rearrangement links TRBV7-9 to TRBJ2-2; D not resolved. CDR3 length: 14 amino acids. Per the germline V gene, CDR1 is SEHNR and CDR2 is FQNEAQ (reference sequence). V shed 1 base and J shed 4 bases, with 7 bases lying between them. CDR3 sequence (DNA): TGTGCCAGCAGCTTAGATCTTTTCACCGGGGAGCTGTTTTTT. The encoded protein is CASSLDLFTGELFF.

The genes are TRBV7-9 and TRBJ1-1; D call uncertain. Germline-derived CDR1 and CDR2 are SEHNR and FQNEAQ (reference sequence). There are 12 residues in the CDR3. The V gene lost 5 bases and the J gene lost 4 bases, with 8 bases spanning the gap. The CDR3 is CASSPLPTEAFF. The CDR3 DNA reads TGTGCCAGCAGCCCCCTCCCCACTGAAGCTTTCTTT.

Remarks on this clone: The junction departs from germline at one end; a sequencing error may be responsible. The chain links TRBV7-6 to TRBJ2-6; possibly TRBD2 for D (6 bases). This CDR3 contains 15 residues. Germline V gene data show CDR1 as SGHVS and CDR2 as FNYEAQ. CDR3: CASSWVRGGANGLTF. The CDR3 region has the DNA TGTGCCAGCAGCTGGGTGCGCGGAGGGGCCAACGGCCTGACTTTC. Supplemented by reference TRBV7-6 and TRBJ2-6, the full variable domain reads GAGVSQSPRYKVTKRGQDVALRCDPISGHVSLYWYRQALGQGPEFLTYFNYEAQQDKSGLPNDRFSAERPEGSISTLTIQRTEQRDSAMYRCASSWVRGGANGLTFGAGSRLTVL.

This chain joins TRBV11-3 and TRBJ2-7; no reliable D call. This CDR3 is 14 amino acids long. Germline CDR1 reads SGHNT; CDR2 reads YENEEA. V lost 5 bases and J 5 bases, leaving 16 bases between the germline ends. The CDR3 here is CASSPAVSTHEQYF. The CDR3 nucleotides read TGTGCCAGCAGCCCCGCGGTCAGTACCCACGAGCAGTACTTC.

The genes are TRBV21-1 and TRBJ2-1; the table calls TRBD1, which could not be checked here. TRBV21-1 is noted as a pseudogene. This CDR3 comprises 18 residues. Here the CDR3 reads CASSPSPLGQVAFNEQFF. The CDR3 region has the DNA TGTGCCAGCAGCCCCAGTCCCCTAGGACAGGTGGCCTTCAATGAGCAGTTCTTC.

The rearrangement links TRBV10-3 to TRBJ2-7, with a possible D match to TRBD2 (7 bases). V was shortened by 0 bases and J by 5 bases, with 17 bases between the two germline ends. The CDR3 runs 16 residues. Germline V gene lookup returns CDR1 ENHRY and CDR2 SYGVKD. CDR3 sequence reads: CAISESRGAASHEQYF. CDR3 coding DNA: TGTGCCATCAGTGAGTCACGGGGGGCCGCGAGCCACGAGCAGTACTTC.

The V gene is TRBV6-6, the J gene TRBJ2-1; D unresolved. V was trimmed by 6 bases and J by 4 bases, leaving 13 bases between them. The CDR3 is 14 residues long. The germline V gene encodes CDR1 MNHNY and CDR2 SVGAGI (reference sequence). The CDR3: CASRPARRYNEQFF. Written as DNA, the CDR3 is TGTGCCAGCAGACCCGCCCGGAGATACAATGAGCAGTTCTTC.

V gene TRBV18 combines with J gene TRBJ2-2, with D possibly matching TRBD2 (5 bases). Trimming cost V 4 bases and J 6 bases, with 21 bases left between them. CDR3 length equals 17 residues. Germline CDR1 reads KGHSH; CDR2 reads LQKENI. In nucleotides, the CDR3 is TGTGCCAGCTCACTCGTCTCAGCGGCACCGATCGCCGGGGAGCTGTTTTTT. This sequence encodes CASSLVSAAPIAGELFF.

The rearrangement uses TRBV2 and TRBJ2-5; 7 bases map to TRBD2. The CDR3 contains 13 residues. V trimming: 5 bases; J trimming: 1 base; junction bases outside the gene matches: 1. CDR1 is SNHLY and CDR2 is FYNNEI in the germline V gene. CDR3 in amino acids: CASSSSGQETQYF. CDR3 nucleotide sequence: TGTGCCAGCAGTTCTAGCGGCCAAGAGACCCAGTACTTC.

The V gene is TRBV29-1, the J gene TRBJ2-1; D may be TRBD1 (5 bases). Per germline, CDR1 SQVTM and CDR2 ANQGSEA. The CDR3 covers 12 residues. Trimming took 2 bases from V and 10 from J, leaving 12 bases between them. CDR3 in amino acids: CSVESTVLEQFF. The CDR3 DNA reads as TGCAGCGTTGAATCGACAGTCCTAGAGCAGTTCTTC.

The CDR3: CASGFPKWQGANLSEKLFF. CDR3 DNA sequence: TGTGCTAGTGGTTTCCCTAAGTGGCAGGGGGCGAATTTATCGGAAAAACTGTTTTTT. The chain links TRBV12-5 to TRBJ1-4; TRBD1 aligns across 8 bases. V was clipped by 3 bases and J by 8 bases; unmatched bases: 20. There are 19 residues in the CDR3. Germline lookup yields CDR1 LGHNT and CDR2 FRNRAP.

V and J are TRBV28 and TRBJ1-4; a possible D gene is TRBD1 (6 bases). The length of the CDR3 is 15 residues. Trimming removed 5 bases from V and 4 bases from J, with 14 bases in between. From germline, CDR1 is MDHEN and CDR2 SYDVKM. CDR3 DNA: TGTGCCAGCAGTCCTCAGGGGAGGGGTAATGAAAAACTGTTTTTT. Amino acid sequence: CASSPQGRGNEKLFF.

The chain couples TRBV5-5 to TRBJ1-2, with 9 bases matching TRBD1. The CDR3 has 16 residues. Trimming at V came to 0 bases and at J to 2 bases, leaving 5 bases not matched to a gene. From germline, CDR1 is SGHKS and CDR2 YYEKEE (reference sequence). The CDR3 spells CASSLAGTGTNYGYTF. For the CDR3, the DNA is TGTGCCAGCAGCTTGGCCGGGACAGGGACCAACTATGGCTACACCTTC. The whole variable domain, remainder taken from reference TRBV5-5 and TRBJ1-2, is DAGVTQSPTHLIKTRGQQVTLRCSPISGHKSVSWYQQVLGQGPQFIFQYYEKEERGRGNFPDRFSARQFPNYSSELNVNALLLGDSALYLCASSLAGTGTNYGYTFGSGTRLTVV.